The table lists the clone carrying this T cell receptor (beta chain) with a count of one. In the original workflow: Amplification from reference gene primers served as the basis for estimated nucleated cell counts. TCRdb keeps only in-frame clones here, not all; method: immunoSEQ multiplex PCR. V, J and clone size are those of that table, while D and trimming were read from the DNA. The data show around 160,000 clones, about 83% seen once. The data were obtained in a study of blood T cell repertoires in COVID-19. Across the whole study: The United States, Italy and Spain supplied acute and convalescent COVID-19 samples. The cDNA or gDNA used as material had been derived from T cells, B-cell-depleted T cells, or PBMCs.

Followed longitudinally, the Seattle patients had been enrolled during active infection. The sequenced material came from peripheral blood. This sequence originates from a woman in her sixties or seventies with COVID-19, enrolled during active disease.

This chain's CDR3 is CASSLGGGTGLNEQFF. CDR3 nucleotides: TGTGCCAGCAGCTTAGGAGGGGGGACAGGGCTCAATGAGCAGTTCTTC. V usage is TRBV7-3 and J usage is TRBJ2-1, with 9 bases that match TRBD1. Germline V gives CDR1 SGHTA, CDR2 FQGTGA. Trimming removed 2 bases from V and 6 bases from J; junction bases left unmatched: 8. The CDR3 runs to 16 residues.